This is a list of T cell receptor beta chains from one sample in a study of Graves' ophthalmopathy and Graves' hyperthyroidism. Each CDR3 protein gets one entry after TCRdb re-called the multiplex PCR reads with MiXCR. The sample shows about 700,000 distinct CDR3 sequences, 40% of them seen only once. Sequencing was done on a sample of peripheral blood. These receptors were obtained from an adult man with Graves' ophthalmopathy. Both conserved end residues are part of each CDR3. Each record gives: clone size, V gene, D gene, J gene, CDR3 protein, CDR3 DNA. D genes are given only for firm matches. Not all rows give a size; the values are once, few, many and, for expanded clones, a class.

size: -; V: TRBV10-3; D: TRBD1; J: TRBJ1-5; CDR3: CASSPFWGQGSEPQHF; DNA: TGTGCCAGCAGTCCCTTTTGGGGACAGGGATCGGAGCCCCAGCATTTT
size: -; V: TRBV10-3; D: -; J: TRBJ2-3; CDR3: CAISESGSAGDTQYF; DNA: TGTGCCATCAGTGAGTCCGGTTCTGCGGGAGATACGCAGTATTTT
size: -; V: TRBV9; D: -; J: TRBJ1-2; CDR3: CASSPGRGIYGYTF; DNA: TGTGCCAGCAGTCCGGGACGCGGAATCTATGGCTACACCTTC
size: -; V: TRBV19; D: TRBD1; J: TRBJ1-6; CDR3: CASKGGQSNSPLHF; DNA: TGTGCCAGTAAGGGGGGACAGTCTAATTCACCCCTCCACTTT
size: -; V: TRBV25-1; D: -; J: TRBJ1-5; CDR3: CASSQVAGRRPQHF; DNA: TGCGCCAGCAGCCAAGTAGCGGGAAGAAGGCCCCAGCATTTT
size: -; V: TRBV4-3; D: -; J: TRBJ2-7; CDR3: CASSQGLVPYEQYF; DNA: TGCGCCAGCAGCCAAGGACTAGTGCCCTACGAGCAGTACTTC
size: many; V: TRBV7-9; D: -; J: TRBJ2-7; CDR3: CASSPLGRASYEQYF; DNA: TGTGCCAGCAGCCCCTTGGGACGGGCAAGCTACGAGCAGTACTTC
size: -; V: TRBV25-1; D: -; J: TRBJ1-4; CDR3: CASSPRRDEKLFF; DNA: TGTGCCAGCTCACCACGGAGGGATGAAAAACTGTTTTTT
size: -; V: TRBV10-3; D: -; J: TRBJ1-2; CDR3: CAINSARDRTKFYGYTF; DNA: TGTGCCATCAATTCGGCCAGGGACCGTACCAAATTCTATGGCTACACCTTC
size: -; V: TRBV29-1; D: -; J: TRBJ1-2; CDR3: CSLFPRNLDGYTF; DNA: TGCAGCTTATTCCCCAGGAACCTGGACGGCTACACCTTC
size: few; V: TRBV6-2/TRBV6-3; D: -; J: TRBJ2-2; CDR3: CASRTPSNTGELFF; DNA: TGTGCCAGCAGGACCCCCTCGAACACCGGGGAGCTGTTTTTT
size: once; V: TRBV7-7; D: TRBD1; J: TRBJ2-5; CDR3: CASSRYRDRAGETQYF; DNA: TGCGCCAGCAGCCGGTACCGGGACAGGGCAGGGGAGACCCAGTACTTC
size: -; V: TRBV20-1; D: -; J: TRBJ1-3; CDR3: CSASRGRDDSGNTIYF; DNA: TGCAGTGCCAGTAGGGGCCGGGACGACTCTGGAAACACCATATATTTT
size: -; V: TRBV20-1; D: -; J: TRBJ1-1; CDR3: CGARSNTEAFF; DNA: TGCGGTGCTAGATCGAACACTGAAGCTTTCTTT
size: -; V: TRBV10-3; D: TRBD1; J: TRBJ1-4; CDR3: CAISRTGYEKLFF; DNA: TGTGCCATCTCGCGGACAGGGTATGAAAAACTGTTTTTT
size: many; V: TRBV7-7; D: -; J: TRBJ1-1; CDR3: CASSKGWDTEAFF; DNA: TGTGCTAGCAGTAAAGGGTGGGACACTGAAGCTTTCTTT
size: many; V: TRBV6-5; D: -; J: TRBJ1-5; CDR3: CASSYSLGDNQPQHF; DNA: TGTGCCAGCAGTTACTCGTTGGGGGACAATCAGCCCCAGCATTTT
size: many; V: TRBV10-3; D: -; J: TRBJ2-2; CDR3: CAISELGLNTGELFF; DNA: TGTGCCATCAGTGAGTTAGGACTCAACACCGGGGAGCTGTTTTTT
size: -; V: TRBV7-6; D: -; J: TRBJ2-7; CDR3: CASSRFGQGFDEQYF; DNA: TGTGCCAGCAGCCGTTTCGGGCAGGGGTTCGACGAGCAGTACTTC
size: few; V: TRBV9; D: -; J: TRBJ1-5; CDR3: CASSVDGQKGQPQHF; DNA: TGTGCCAGCAGCGTAGACGGGCAGAAGGGTCAGCCCCAGCATTTT
size: few; V: TRBV19; D: TRBD1; J: TRBJ1-1; CDR3: CASSMDPDREVTEAFF; DNA: TGTGCCAGTAGTATGGACCCGGACAGGGAAGTAACTGAAGCTTTCTTT
size: -; V: TRBV20-1; D: TRBD2; J: TRBJ2-7; CDR3: CSAPSSGWSYEQYF; DNA: TGCAGTGCTCCCTCTAGCGGGTGGTCCTACGAGCAGTACTTC
size: many; V: TRBV29-1; D: TRBD1; J: TRBJ1-4; CDR3: CSAGTGREKLFF; DNA: TGCAGCGCCGGGACAGGGCGTGAAAAACTGTTTTTT
size: many; V: TRBV19; D: TRBD1; J: TRBJ1-1; CDR3: CASSIQGVSTEAFF; DNA: TGTGCCAGTAGTATCCAGGGGGTTAGTACTGAAGCTTTCTTT
size: few; V: TRBV19; D: TRBD1; J: TRBJ2-2; CDR3: CAHRQGPNTGELFF; DNA: TGTGCACATCGACAGGGGCCAAACACCGGGGAGCTGTTTTTT
size: -; V: TRBV19; D: -; J: TRBJ1-5; CDR3: CASSIYRGPSNQPQHF; DNA: TGTGCCAGTAGTATCTATCGGGGCCCGAGCAATCAGCCCCAGCATTTT
size: many; V: TRBV10-3; D: -; J: TRBJ1-1; CDR3: CAISEALGTEAFF; DNA: TGTGCCATCAGTGAGGCTCTTGGTACTGAAGCTTTCTTT
size: few; V: TRBV12-3/TRBV12-4; D: -; J: TRBJ1-1; CDR3: CASSSGGFTEAFF; DNA: TGTGCCAGCAGTTCTGGGGGGTTCACTGAAGCTTTCTTT
size: many; V: TRBV29-1; D: TRBD2; J: TRBJ2-5; CDR3: CSVGTSQETQYF; DNA: TGCAGCGTTGGGACTAGTCAAGAGACCCAGTACTTC
size: few; V: TRBV4-1; D: -; J: TRBJ1-2; CDR3: CASSQAAGNYGYTF; DNA: TGCGCCAGCAGCCAAGCTGCAGGGAACTATGGCTACACCTTC
size: few; V: TRBV4-2; D: -; J: TRBJ1-2; CDR3: CASSRPGRGIYGYTF; DNA: TGTGCCAGCAGCCGTCCGGGACGCGGAATCTATGGCTACACCTTC
size: few; V: TRBV12-3/TRBV12-4; D: -; J: TRBJ1-5; CDR3: CASSLSAWNQPQHF; DNA: TGTGCCAGCAGTTTATCTGCCTGGAATCAGCCCCAGCATTTT
size: -; V: TRBV7-3; D: -; J: TRBJ2-7; CDR3: CASSEGGAYNEQYF; DNA: TGTGCCAGCAGCGAAGGGGGGGCTTACAATGAGCAGTACTTC
size: -; V: TRBV20-1; D: -; J: TRBJ2-2; CDR3: CSARGRASGELFF; DNA: TGCAGTGCTAGAGGTAGAGCTAGCGGGGAGCTGTTTTTT
size: -; V: TRBV19; D: -; J: TRBJ1-1; CDR3: CASSRAGRYLNTEAFF; DNA: TGTGCCAGTAGTAGGGCAGGACGCTACCTGAACACTGAAGCTTTCTTT
size: -; V: TRBV25-1; D: -; J: TRBJ2-2; CDR3: CASKGQGYGELFF; DNA: TGTGCCAGCAAGGGGCAGGGGTACGGGGAGCTGTTTTTT
size: -; V: TRBV7-9; D: -; J: TRBJ2-7; CDR3: CTSSFTGPAYEQYF; DNA: TGTACCAGCAGCTTCACGGGACCAGCCTACGAGCAGTACTTC
size: few; V: TRBV11-2; D: -; J: TRBJ1-2; CDR3: CASSLALPGGYTF; DNA: TGTGCCAGCAGCTTAGCCCTTCCCGGAGGCTACACCTTC
size: many; V: TRBV20-1; D: TRBD2; J: TRBJ2-7; CDR3: CSALAGSREQYF; DNA: TGCAGTGCTCTAGCGGGATCCCGCGAGCAGTACTTC
size: -; V: TRBV9; D: -; J: TRBJ1-1; CDR3: CASSYTGMNTEAFF; DNA: TGTGCCAGCAGTTATACAGGAATGAACACTGAAGCTTTCTTT
size: -; V: TRBV7-9; D: -; J: TRBJ2-5; CDR3: CASSPTLWRGGFGPETQYF; DNA: TGTGCCAGCAGCCCCACCTTATGGAGGGGTGGATTTGGGCCGGAGACCCAGTACTTC
size: -; V: TRBV24-1; D: -; J: TRBJ1-5; CDR3: CASSLVGHGSQPQHF; DNA: TGTGCCAGCAGCTTAGTGGGGCACGGCAGTCAGCCCCAGCATTTT